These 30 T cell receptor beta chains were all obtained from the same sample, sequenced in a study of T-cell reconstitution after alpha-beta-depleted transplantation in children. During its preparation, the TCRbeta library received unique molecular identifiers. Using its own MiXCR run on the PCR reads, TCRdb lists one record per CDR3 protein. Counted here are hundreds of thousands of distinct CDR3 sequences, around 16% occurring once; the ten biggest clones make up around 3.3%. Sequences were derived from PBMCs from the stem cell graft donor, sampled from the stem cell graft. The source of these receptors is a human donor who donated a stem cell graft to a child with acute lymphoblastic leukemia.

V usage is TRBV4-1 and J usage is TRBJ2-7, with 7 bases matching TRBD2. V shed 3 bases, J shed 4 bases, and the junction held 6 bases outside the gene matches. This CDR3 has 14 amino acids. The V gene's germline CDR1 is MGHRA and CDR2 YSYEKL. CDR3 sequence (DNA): TGCGCCAGCAGCCAGGTAGGGGAGGGGTACGAGCAGTACTTC. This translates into CASSQVGEGYEQYF.

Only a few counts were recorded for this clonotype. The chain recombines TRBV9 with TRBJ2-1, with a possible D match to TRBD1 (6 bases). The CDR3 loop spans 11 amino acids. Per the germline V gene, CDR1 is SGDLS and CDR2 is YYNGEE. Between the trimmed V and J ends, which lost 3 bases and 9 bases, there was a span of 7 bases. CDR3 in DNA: TGTGCCAGCAGCGAGGGGGTTGAGCAGTTCTTC. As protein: CASSEGVEQFF.

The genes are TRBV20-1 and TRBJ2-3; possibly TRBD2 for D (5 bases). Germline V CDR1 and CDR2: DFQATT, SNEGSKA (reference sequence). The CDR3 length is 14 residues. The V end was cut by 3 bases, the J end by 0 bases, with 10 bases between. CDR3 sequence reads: CSARWRSSTDTQYF. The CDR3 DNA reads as TGCAGTGCTAGGTGGAGGAGTAGCACAGATACGCAGTATTTT.

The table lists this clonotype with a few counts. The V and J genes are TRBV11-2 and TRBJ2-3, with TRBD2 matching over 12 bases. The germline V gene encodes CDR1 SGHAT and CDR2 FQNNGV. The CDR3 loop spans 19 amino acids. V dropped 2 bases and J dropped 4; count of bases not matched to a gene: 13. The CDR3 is CASSLSNWPLAGGPDTQYF. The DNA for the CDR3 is TGTGCCAGCAGCTTATCAAACTGGCCACTAGCGGGAGGCCCAGATACGCAGTATTTT.

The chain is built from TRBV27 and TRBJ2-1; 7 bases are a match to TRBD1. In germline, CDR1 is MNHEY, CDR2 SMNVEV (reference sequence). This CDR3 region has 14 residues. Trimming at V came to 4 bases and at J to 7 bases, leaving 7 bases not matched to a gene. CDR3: CASSSRQGVNEQFF. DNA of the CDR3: TGTGCCAGCAGTTCCCGACAGGGCGTGAATGAGCAGTTCTTC.

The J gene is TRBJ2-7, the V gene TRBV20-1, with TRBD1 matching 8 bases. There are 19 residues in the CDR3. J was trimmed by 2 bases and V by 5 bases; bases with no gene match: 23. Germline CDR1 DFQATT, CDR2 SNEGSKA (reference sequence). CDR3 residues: CSAGPFRPLRGDRPYEQYF. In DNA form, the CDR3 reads TGCAGTGCTGGACCATTTCGGCCTCTTAGGGGGGACAGGCCCTACGAGCAGTACTTC.

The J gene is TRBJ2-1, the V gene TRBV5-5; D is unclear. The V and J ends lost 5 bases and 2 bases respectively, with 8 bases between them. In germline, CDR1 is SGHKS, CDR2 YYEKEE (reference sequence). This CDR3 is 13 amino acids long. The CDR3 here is CASSRTAYNEQFF. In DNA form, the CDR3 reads TGTGCCAGCAGTCGGACGGCCTACAATGAGCAGTTCTTC.

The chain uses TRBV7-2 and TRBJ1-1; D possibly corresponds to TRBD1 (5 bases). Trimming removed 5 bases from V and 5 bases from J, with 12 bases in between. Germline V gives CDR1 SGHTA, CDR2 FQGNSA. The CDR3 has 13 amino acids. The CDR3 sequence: CASSGHGETEAFF. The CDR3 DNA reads TGTGCCAGCAGCGGACACGGTGAAACTGAAGCTTTCTTT.

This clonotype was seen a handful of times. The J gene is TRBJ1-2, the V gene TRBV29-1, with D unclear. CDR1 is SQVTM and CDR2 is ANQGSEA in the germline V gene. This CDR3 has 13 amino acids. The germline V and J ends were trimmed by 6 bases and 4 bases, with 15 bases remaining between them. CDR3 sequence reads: CSVLWEGIYGYTF. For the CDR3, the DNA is TGCAGCGTCCTTTGGGAGGGTATCTATGGCTACACCTTC. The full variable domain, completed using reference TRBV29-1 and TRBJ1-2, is SAVISQKPSRDICQRGTSLTIQCQVDSQVTMMFWYRQQPGQSLTLIATANQGSEATYESGFVIDKFPISRPNLTFSTLTVSNMSPEDSSIYLCSVLWEGIYGYTFGSGTRLTVV.

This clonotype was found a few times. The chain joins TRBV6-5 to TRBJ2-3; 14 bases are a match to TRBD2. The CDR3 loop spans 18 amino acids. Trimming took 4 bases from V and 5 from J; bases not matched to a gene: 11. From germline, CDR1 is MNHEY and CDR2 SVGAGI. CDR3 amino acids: CASSSTSGRAGKQDTQYF. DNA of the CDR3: TGTGCCAGCAGTTCGACTAGCGGGAGGGCCGGAAAGCAAGATACGCAGTATTTT.

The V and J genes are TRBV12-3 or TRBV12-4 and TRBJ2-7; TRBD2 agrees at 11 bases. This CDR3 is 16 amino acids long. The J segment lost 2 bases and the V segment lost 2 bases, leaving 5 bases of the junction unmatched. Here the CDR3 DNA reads TGTGCCAGCAGTTTATGGCTAGCGGGAGGAGCCTACGAGCAGTACTTC. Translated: CASSLWLAGGAYEQYF.

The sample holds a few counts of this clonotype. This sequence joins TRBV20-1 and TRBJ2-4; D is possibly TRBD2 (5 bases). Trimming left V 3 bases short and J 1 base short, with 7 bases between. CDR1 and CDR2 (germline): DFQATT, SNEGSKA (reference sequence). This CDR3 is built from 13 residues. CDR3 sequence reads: CSASRRAKNIQYF. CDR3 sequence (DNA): TGCAGTGCTAGCCGGAGGGCCAAAAACATTCAGTACTTC.

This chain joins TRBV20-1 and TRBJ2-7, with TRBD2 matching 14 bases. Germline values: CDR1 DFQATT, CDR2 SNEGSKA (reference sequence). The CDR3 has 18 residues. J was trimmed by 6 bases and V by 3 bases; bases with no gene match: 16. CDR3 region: CSARRRGLAGAVNSEQYF. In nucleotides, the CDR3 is TGCAGTGCTAGGCGTCGGGGACTAGCGGGAGCAGTAAACTCCGAGCAGTACTTC.

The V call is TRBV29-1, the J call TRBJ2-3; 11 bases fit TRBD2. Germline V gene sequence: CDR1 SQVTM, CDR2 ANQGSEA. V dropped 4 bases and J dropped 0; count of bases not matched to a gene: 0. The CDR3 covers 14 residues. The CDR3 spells CSVGTSGSTDTQYF. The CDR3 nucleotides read TGCAGCGTTGGGACTAGCGGGAGCACAGATACGCAGTATTTT.

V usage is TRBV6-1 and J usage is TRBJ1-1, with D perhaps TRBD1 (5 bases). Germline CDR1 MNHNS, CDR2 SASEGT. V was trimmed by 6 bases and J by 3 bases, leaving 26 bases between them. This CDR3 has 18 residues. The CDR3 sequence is CASRPSWGYKGAHTEAFF. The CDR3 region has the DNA TGTGCCAGCAGACCTTCATGGGGTTACAAAGGGGCCCACACTGAAGCTTTCTTT.

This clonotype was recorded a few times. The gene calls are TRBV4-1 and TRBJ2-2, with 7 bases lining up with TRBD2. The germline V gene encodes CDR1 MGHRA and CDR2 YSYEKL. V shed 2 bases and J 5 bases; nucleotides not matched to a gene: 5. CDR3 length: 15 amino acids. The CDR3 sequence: CASSQPAGRTGELFF. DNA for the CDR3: TGCGCCAGCAGCCAACCAGCGGGACGGACCGGGGAGCTGTTTTTT.

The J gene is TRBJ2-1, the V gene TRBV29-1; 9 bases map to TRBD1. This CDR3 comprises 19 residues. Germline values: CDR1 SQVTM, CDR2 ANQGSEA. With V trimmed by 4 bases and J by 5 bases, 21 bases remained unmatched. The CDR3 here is CSVVWTGETSLRLNNEQFF. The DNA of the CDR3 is TGCAGCGTTGTATGGACAGGGGAGACTAGCCTCAGACTGAACAATGAGCAGTTCTTC.

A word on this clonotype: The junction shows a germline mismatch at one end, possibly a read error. CDR3 coding DNA: TGCAGCGCCAGACTAGGAAGCTCCTACAATGAGCAGATCTTC. Translation: CSARLGSSYNEQIF. V gene TRBV29-1 combines with J gene TRBJ2-1, with D perhaps TRBD2 (6 bases). The CDR3 sequence is 14 residues long. The V gene's germline CDR1 is SQVTM and CDR2 ANQGSEA.

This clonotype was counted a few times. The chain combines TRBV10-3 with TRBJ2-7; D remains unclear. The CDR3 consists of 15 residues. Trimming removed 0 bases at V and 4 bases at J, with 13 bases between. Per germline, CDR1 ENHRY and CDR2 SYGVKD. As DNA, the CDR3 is TGTGCCATCAGTGAGTCGGAGTCAGTCATTTACGAGCAGTACTTC. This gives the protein CAISESESVIYEQYF.

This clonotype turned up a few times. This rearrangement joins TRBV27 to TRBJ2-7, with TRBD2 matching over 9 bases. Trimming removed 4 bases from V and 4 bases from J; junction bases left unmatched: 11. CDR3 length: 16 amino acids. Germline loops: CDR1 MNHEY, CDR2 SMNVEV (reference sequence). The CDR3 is CASSWWREGRRYEQYF. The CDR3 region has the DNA TGTGCCAGCAGTTGGTGGCGGGAGGGCCGAAGGTACGAGCAGTACTTC.

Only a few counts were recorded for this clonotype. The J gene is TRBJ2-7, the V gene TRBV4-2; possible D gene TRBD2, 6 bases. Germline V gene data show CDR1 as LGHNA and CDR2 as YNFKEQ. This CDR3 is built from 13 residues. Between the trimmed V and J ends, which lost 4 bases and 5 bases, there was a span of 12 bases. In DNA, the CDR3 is TGTGCCAGCAGCCGGGACTCCTGGGACGAGCAGTACTTC. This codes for CASSRDSWDEQYF.

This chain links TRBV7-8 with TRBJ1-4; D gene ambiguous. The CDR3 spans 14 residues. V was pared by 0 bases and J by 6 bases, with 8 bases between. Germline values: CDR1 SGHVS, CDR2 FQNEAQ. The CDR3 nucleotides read TGTGCCAGCAGCTTAGCGGCGGCCGATGAAAAACTGTTTTTT. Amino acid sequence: CASSLAAADEKLFF.

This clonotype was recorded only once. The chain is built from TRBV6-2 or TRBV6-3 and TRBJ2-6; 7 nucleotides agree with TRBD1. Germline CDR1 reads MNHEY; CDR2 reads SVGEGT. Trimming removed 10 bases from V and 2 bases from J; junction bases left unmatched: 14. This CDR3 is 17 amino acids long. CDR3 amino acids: CATNIGRQGAGANVLTF. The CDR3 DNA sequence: TGTGCCACCAATATCGGACGACAGGGCGCTGGGGCCAACGTCCTGACTTTC.

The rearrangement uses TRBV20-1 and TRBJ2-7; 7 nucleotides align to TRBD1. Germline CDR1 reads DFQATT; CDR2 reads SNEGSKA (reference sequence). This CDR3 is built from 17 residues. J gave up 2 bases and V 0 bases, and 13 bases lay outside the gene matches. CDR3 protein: CSARDMNGQDVPYEQYF. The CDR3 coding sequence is TGCAGTGCTAGAGATATGAATGGACAGGACGTACCCTACGAGCAGTACTTC.

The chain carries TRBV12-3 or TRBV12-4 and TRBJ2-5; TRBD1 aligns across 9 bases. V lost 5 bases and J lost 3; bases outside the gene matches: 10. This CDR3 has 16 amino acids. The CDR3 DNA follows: TGTGCCAGCAGTCCATTCACGGGACAGGGTAAAGAGACCCAGTACTTC. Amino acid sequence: CASSPFTGQGKETQYF.

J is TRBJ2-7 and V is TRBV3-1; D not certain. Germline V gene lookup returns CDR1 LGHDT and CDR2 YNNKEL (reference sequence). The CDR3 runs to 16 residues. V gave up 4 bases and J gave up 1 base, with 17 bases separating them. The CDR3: CASSPRRSNLSYEQYF. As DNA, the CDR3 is TGTGCCAGCAGCCCGCGTCGTAGCAATTTGTCCTACGAGCAGTACTTC.

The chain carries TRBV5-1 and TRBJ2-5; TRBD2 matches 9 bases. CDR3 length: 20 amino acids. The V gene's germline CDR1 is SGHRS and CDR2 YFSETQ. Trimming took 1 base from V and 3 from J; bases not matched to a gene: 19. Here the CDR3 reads CASSLPQGASGMPYEETQYF. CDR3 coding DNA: TGCGCCAGCAGCTTGCCTCAAGGGGCTAGCGGGATGCCTTATGAAGAGACCCAGTACTTC.

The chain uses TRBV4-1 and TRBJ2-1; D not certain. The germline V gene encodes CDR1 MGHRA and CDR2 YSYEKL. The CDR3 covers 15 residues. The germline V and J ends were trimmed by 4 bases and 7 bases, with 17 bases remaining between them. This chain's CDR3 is CASSLRAPPGNEQFF. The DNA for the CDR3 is TGCGCCAGCAGCCTCCGGGCTCCCCCCGGGAATGAGCAGTTCTTC.

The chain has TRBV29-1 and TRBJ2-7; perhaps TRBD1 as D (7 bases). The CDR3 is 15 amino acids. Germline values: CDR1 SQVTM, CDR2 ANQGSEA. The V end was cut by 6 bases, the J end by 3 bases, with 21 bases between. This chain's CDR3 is CSVLGGGDTNYEQYF. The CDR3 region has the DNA TGCAGCGTCCTCGGAGGGGGCGATACCAACTACGAGCAGTACTTC.

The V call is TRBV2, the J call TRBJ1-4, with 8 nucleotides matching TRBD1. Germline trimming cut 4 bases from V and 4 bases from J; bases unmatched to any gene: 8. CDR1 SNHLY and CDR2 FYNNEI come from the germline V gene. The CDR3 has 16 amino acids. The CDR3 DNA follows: TGTGCCAGCAGTGTCCCGGGACAGGACCGTAATGAAAAACTGTTTTTT. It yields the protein CASSVPGQDRNEKLFF.